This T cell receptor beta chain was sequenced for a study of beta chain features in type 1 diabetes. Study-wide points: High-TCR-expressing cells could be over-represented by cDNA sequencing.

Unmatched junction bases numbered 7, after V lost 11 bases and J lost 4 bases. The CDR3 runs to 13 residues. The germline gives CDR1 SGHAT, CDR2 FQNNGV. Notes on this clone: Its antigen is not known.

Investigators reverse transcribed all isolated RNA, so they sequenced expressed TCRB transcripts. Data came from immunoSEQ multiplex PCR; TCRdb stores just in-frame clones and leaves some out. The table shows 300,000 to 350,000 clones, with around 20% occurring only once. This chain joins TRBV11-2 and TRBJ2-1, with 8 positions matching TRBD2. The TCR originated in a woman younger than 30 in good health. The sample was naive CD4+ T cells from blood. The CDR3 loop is CAGSGGMYNEQFF. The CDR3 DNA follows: TGTGCCGGGTCGGGGGGGATGTACAATGAGCAGTTCTTC.